These 20 T cell receptor beta chains were sequenced from one sample in a study of blood T cell repertoires in COVID-19. The protocol was immunoSEQ multiplex PCR, while the TCRdb copy is restricted to in-frame clones and leaves out a portion. The sample holds 110,000 to 150,000 clones, 75% to 90% seen once. Source material: peripheral blood. The origin of the receptors is a woman aged 60 to 75 with active COVID-19.

The V and J genes are TRBV9 and TRBJ1-4, with D tentatively TRBD1 (6 bases). The CDR3 length is 15 residues. Germline loops: CDR1 SGDLS, CDR2 YYNGEE. The germline V and J ends were trimmed by 4 bases and 3 bases, with 13 bases remaining between them. In DNA form, the CDR3 reads TGTGCCAGCAGCCCTCGCGGGGGCGCTAATGAAAAACTGTTTTTT. As protein: CASSPRGGANEKLFF.

This sequence joins TRBV29-1 and TRBJ1-1; 7 nucleotides align to TRBD1. The CDR3 is made up of 11 amino acids. Trimming at V came to 7 bases and at J to 6 bases, leaving 5 bases not matched to a gene. CDR1 is SQVTM, CDR2 ANQGSEA, per germline. The DNA for the CDR3 is TGCAGCGCCAACAGGGGCCCTGAAGCTTTCTTT. It specifies CSANRGPEAFF.

Only a few counts were recorded for this clone. The rearrangement links TRBV30 to TRBJ1-2; possible D gene TRBD1, 6 bases. The V end was cut by 4 bases, the J end by 3 bases, with 18 bases between. The germline gives CDR1 GTSNPN, CDR2 SVGIG (reference sequence). The CDR3 is made up of 15 amino acids. The CDR3 DNA reads as TGTGCCTGGACCACACCGGGGGGCCTTCACTATGGCTACACCTTC. This sequence encodes CAWTTPGGLHYGYTF. The whole variable domain, remainder taken from reference TRBV30 and TRBJ1-2, is SQTIHQWPATLVQPVGSPLSLECTVEGTSNPNLYWYRQAAGRGLQLLFYSVGIGQISSEVPQNLSASRPQDRQFILSSKKLLLSDSGFYLCAWTTPGGLHYGYTFGSGTRLTVV.

The table lists this clone with a count of one. The chain uses TRBV29-1 and TRBJ1-2; D call uncertain. The CDR3 is 11 residues long. Trimming cost V 0 bases and J 5 bases, with 4 bases left between them. Germline values: CDR1 SQVTM, CDR2 ANQGSEA. The CDR3 nucleotides read TGCAGCGTTGAAGATCGGTATGGCTACACCTTC. Protein sequence: CSVEDRYGYTF.

A note on this clone: Other DNA variants within this sample encode the same CDR3. The chain joins TRBV5-1 to TRBJ2-2; 7 nucleotides line up with TRBD1. CDR3 length: 15 residues. The V gene's germline CDR1 is SGHRS and CDR2 YFSETQ. Trimming took 3 bases from V and 2 from J; bases not matched to a gene: 4. CDR3 sequence reads: CASSSGQRNTGELFF. The CDR3 bases are TGCGCCAGCAGCTCGGGACAGAGAAACACCGGGGAGCTGTTTTTT.

The chain carries TRBV9 and TRBJ2-7, with D tentatively TRBD2 (5 bases). V lost 0 bases and J 4 bases, leaving 11 bases between the germline ends. This CDR3 spans 14 amino acids. Germline V lookup: CDR1 SGDLS, CDR2 YYNGEE. The CDR3 loop is CASSVGVGEYEQYF. CDR3 in DNA: TGTGCCAGCAGCGTAGGCGTGGGAGAGTACGAGCAGTACTTC.

J is TRBJ2-7 and V is TRBV7-2; TRBD2 agrees at 9 bases. J was trimmed by 2 bases and V by 5 bases; bases with no gene match: 16. Germline-derived CDR1 and CDR2 are SGHTA and FQGNSA. The CDR3 spans 18 residues. Here the CDR3 DNA reads TGTGCCAGCAGCCCGAGAGCAACGGGACTAGCAGACCCCTACGAGCAGTACTTC. This encodes CASSPRATGLADPYEQYF.

The J gene is TRBJ1-2, the V gene TRBV5-1, with 11 bases lining up with TRBD1. Germline V gives CDR1 SGHRS, CDR2 YFSETQ. The CDR3 sequence is 14 residues long. V lost 2 bases, J lost 8 bases, and 5 bases stayed unmatched. This CDR3 is CASSFGQGARGYTF. The CDR3 DNA sequence: TGCGCCAGCAGCTTCGGACAGGGGGCGCGAGGCTACACCTTC.

V usage is TRBV29-1 and J usage is TRBJ2-5, with 7 bases lining up with TRBD2. Germline loops: CDR1 SQVTM, CDR2 ANQGSEA. V trimming: 6 bases; J trimming: 5 bases; junction bases outside the gene matches: 15. The length of the CDR3 is 15 residues. The DNA for the CDR3 is TGCAGCGTCCGCGACAAAGGAGGGAGGGACGAGACCCAGTACTTC. Amino acids: CSVRDKGGRDETQYF.

V is TRBV9 and J is TRBJ2-1, with 9 bases identical to TRBD2. Germline loops: CDR1 SGDLS, CDR2 YYNGEE. With V trimmed by 0 bases and J by 1 base, 11 bases remained unmatched. The CDR3 totals 19 residues. CDR3 sequence: CASSVEGLAGPTSYNEQFF. In DNA form, the CDR3 reads TGTGCCAGCAGCGTAGAGGGGCTAGCGGGACCCACTTCCTACAATGAGCAGTTCTTC.

The CDR3 nucleotides are TGTGCCACCAGCACGACTAGACAGGGGGGCACTGAAGCTTTCTTT. Its translation is CATSTTRQGGTEAFF. The V and J genes are TRBV15 and TRBJ1-1; 9 positions agree with TRBD1. The CDR3 loop spans 15 amino acids. With V trimmed by 4 bases and J by 4 bases, 7 bases remained unmatched. Germline V gene data show CDR1 as LNHNV and CDR2 as YYDKDF (reference sequence).

This clone was seen just once. The chain is built from TRBV4-1 and TRBJ2-2; D is possibly TRBD1 (5 bases). Germline values: CDR1 MGHRA, CDR2 YSYEKL. Trimming cost V 0 bases and J 4 bases, with 12 bases left between them. The CDR3 sequence is 16 residues long. DNA for the CDR3: TGCGCCAGCAGCCAAGAGAACAGGATGGGCACCGGGGAGCTGTTTTTT. This sequence encodes CASSQENRMGTGELFF.

The chain recombines TRBV4-3 with TRBJ1-2; a weak D match, TRBD1 (6 bases). The CDR3 totals 13 residues. Trimming removed 0 bases at V and 8 bases at J, with 10 bases between. Germline CDR1 is LGHNA and CDR2 is YSLEER. CDR3 loop: CASSQDDRRGYTF. CDR3 DNA sequence: TGCGCCAGCAGCCAAGATGACAGGAGGGGCTACACCTTC.

The gene calls are TRBV7-8 and TRBJ2-1; 9 bases are a match to TRBD2. The CDR3 loop spans 16 amino acids. The V and J ends lost 5 bases and 9 bases, in that order; junction bases with no gene match: 14. The germline V gene encodes CDR1 SGHVS and CDR2 FQNEAQ. CDR3 nucleotide sequence: TGTGCCAGCAGCCCAAGGGCGGGAGGGCCGTTTTTTGAGCAGTTCTTC. It codes for CASSPRAGGPFFEQFF.

The CDR3 loop is CASSQATGVYGYTF. CDR3 bases: TGCGCCAGCAGCCAAGCAACAGGGGTATATGGCTACACCTTC. This chain uses TRBV4-3 with TRBJ1-2, with TRBD1 matching over 7 bases. The CDR3 length is 14 residues. CDR1 is LGHNA and CDR2 is YSLEER in the germline V gene. V lost 1 base, J lost 5 bases, and 4 bases stayed unmatched.

This clone showed up just once. The chain couples TRBV2 to TRBJ1-1, with D possibly TRBD1 on 6 matching bases. Germline V lookup: CDR1 SNHLY, CDR2 FYNNEI. Trimming pared 2 bases from V and 2 bases from J, leaving 12 bases between. CDR3 size: 15 residues. CDR3 coding DNA: TGTGCCAGCAGTGAACGCAGGGGCCTCAACACTGAAGCTTTCTTT. This encodes CASSERRGLNTEAFF. The whole variable domain, remainder taken from reference TRBV2 and TRBJ1-1, is EPEVTQTPSHQVTQMGQEVILRCVPISNHLYFYWYRQILGQKVEFLVSFYNNEISEKSEIFDDQFSVERPDGSNFTLKIRSTKLEDSAMYFCASSERRGLNTEAFFGQGTRLTVV.

This clone has only one observation. The chain joins TRBV21-1 to TRBJ1-5. TRBV21-1 is listed as a pseudogene. The CDR3 runs to 16 residues. The CDR3 DNA reads as TGTGCCAGCAGCAAAGAGGCGGGGGATAGCAATCAGCCCCAGCATTTT. It encodes CASSKEAGDSNQPQHF.

The J gene is TRBJ1-4, the V gene TRBV28, with TRBD1 as a possible D gene (6 bases). V shed 1 base and J shed 7 bases, with 10 bases lying between them. CDR1 MDHEN and CDR2 SYDVKM come from the germline V gene. The CDR3 spans 14 residues. This chain's CDR3 is CASSLSPGVEKLFF. DNA for the CDR3: TGTGCCAGCAGTTTATCACCAGGGGTTGAAAAACTGTTTTTT.

This chain uses TRBV4-1 with TRBJ2-3, with no clear D. CDR1 MGHRA and CDR2 YSYEKL come from the germline V gene. The CDR3 extends over 15 amino acids. V was pared by 0 bases and J by 2 bases, with 9 bases between. The CDR3 sequence: CASSQDRFNTDTQYF. In nucleotides, the CDR3 is TGCGCCAGCAGCCAAGACAGGTTCAACACAGATACGCAGTATTTT.

This clone was detected only once. The chain has TRBV5-1 and TRBJ2-1; 8 bases are a match to TRBD2. The V segment lost 0 bases and the J segment 0 bases; nucleotides outside the gene matches: 8. CDR1 and CDR2 (germline): SGHRS, YFSETQ. The CDR3 length is 18 residues. CDR3 amino acids: CASSLAAGGSSSYNEQFF. CDR3 nucleotides: TGCGCCAGCAGCTTGGCCGCGGGAGGCTCGAGCTCCTACAATGAGCAGTTCTTC.